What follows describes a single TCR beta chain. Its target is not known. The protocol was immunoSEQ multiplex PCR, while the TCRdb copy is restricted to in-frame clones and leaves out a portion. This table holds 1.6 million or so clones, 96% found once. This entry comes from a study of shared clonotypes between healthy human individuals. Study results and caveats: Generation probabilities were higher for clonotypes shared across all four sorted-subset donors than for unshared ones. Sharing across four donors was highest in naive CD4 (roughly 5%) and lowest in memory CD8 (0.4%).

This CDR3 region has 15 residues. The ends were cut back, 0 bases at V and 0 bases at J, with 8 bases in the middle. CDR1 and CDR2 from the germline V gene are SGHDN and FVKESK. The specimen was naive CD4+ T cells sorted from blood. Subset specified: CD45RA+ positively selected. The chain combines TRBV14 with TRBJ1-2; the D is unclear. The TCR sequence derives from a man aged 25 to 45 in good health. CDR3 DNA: TGTGCCAGCAGCCAAGATAACGGAGCTAACTATGGCTACACCTTC. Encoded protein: CASSQDNGANYGYTF. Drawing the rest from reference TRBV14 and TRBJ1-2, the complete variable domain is EAGVTQFPSHSVIEKGQTVTLRCDPISGHDNLYWYRRVMGKEIKFLLHFVKESKQDESGMPNNRFLAERTGGTYSTLKVQPAELEDSGVYFCASSQDNGANYGYTFGSGTRLTVV.